The entry below describes one T cell receptor (beta chain). What it recognizes is unknown. The time point was: patch test 1, 2 weeks after DPC sensitization. Treatment noted: therapeutic diphenylcyclopropenone sensitization with weekly scalp DPC. Whole blood, unfractionated, served as the material for total RNA extraction. This record comes from a study of human T cells and chemical hapten exposure. The wider study: Patch testing was performed with 0.01% DPC on the upper back, with reading at 6 days.

As the library was built, unique molecular identifiers were attached to individual cDNA molecules. TCRdb reprocessed the RACE reads with MiXCR, giving one entry per CDR3 protein. The sample includes roughly 52,000 distinct CDR3 sequences, roughly 11% of them seen just once. Study-level findings and limits: Healthy individuals' immune responses may differ from those of donors, who had alopecia.

This CDR3 has 14 residues. The germline V gene has CDR1 SEHNR and CDR2 FQNEAQ (reference sequence). V was pared by 5 bases and J by 0 bases, with 8 bases between. The source material was whole blood, sampled in connection with sensitization to the hapten diphenylcyclopropenone (DPC). V gene TRBV7-9 combines with J gene TRBJ2-4, with D maybe TRBD2 (5 bases). This TCR was recovered from a woman aged 40 to 55 with alopecia areata. Some clones in this sample may be carry-over from other donors' samples. Written as DNA, the CDR3 is TGTGCCAGCAGCGCCGGGGTAGCCAAAAACATTCAGTACTTC. Translation: CASSAGVAKNIQYF.